This TCR beta chain was identified in a study of response to subunit inactivated influenza vaccine. In this sample, this clonotype turned up a few times. What it binds is unknown. One entry per CDR3 protein, called by TCRdb with MiXCR from the RT-PCR reads. The table records about 520,000 distinct CDR3 sequences, about 25% of them present only once. Study findings and constraints: Authors suggested each seasonal influenza vaccination recruits few new T cells.

The germline V gene encodes CDR1 LGHNA and CDR2 YNFKEQ. The V end was cut by 4 bases, the J end by 3 bases, with 15 bases between. The CDR3 sequence is 15 residues long. V usage is TRBV4-2 and J usage is TRBJ1-2; weak D call: TRBD1 (5 bases). The receptor's source is a man aged 45-65 years who received an inactivated influenza vaccine. The sequencing here drew on CD4+ T cells sorted from PBMCs, taken around 5 days after vaccination. In DNA form, the CDR3 reads TGTGCCAGCAGCCGGTCAGCCAGGGAGGACTATGGCTACACCTTC. This codes for CASSRSAREDYGYTF.